The 8 T cell receptor beta chains listed next were all sequenced from one sample in a study of cytomegalovirus exposure and HLA in healthy donors (dated by TCRdb to about 2017). Preparation of the library involved the immunoSEQ multiplex PCR assay. For the multiplex PCR, a mixture combining 60 forward primers for TCR Vbeta segments and 13 reverse primers for TCR Jbeta segments was used. Held by TCRdb, this immuneACCESS table contains in-frame sequences only and omits some clones. Under half of the omission traces to an unresolved V gene where checked; the cause of the rest is unknown. This sample's listing comprises 100,000 to 150,000 clones. The ten largest make up more than 0.9% of the sample. Sequencing was carried out using PBMCs. The receptor set was obtained from a man aged 18 to 30 in good health and CMV-seronegative.

This chain joins TRBV29-1 and TRBJ2-2; D possibly corresponds to TRBD2 (5 bases). Trimming shortened V by 2 bases and J by 5 bases, and 15 bases separated the two germline ends. Germline V gene data show CDR1 as SQVTM and CDR2 as ANQGSEA. This CDR3 is built from 15 residues. DNA of the CDR3: TGCAGCGTTGAAAGGCCGGACTCTTCAACCGGGGAGCTGTTTTTT. Translated, it gives CSVERPDSSTGELFF.

V is TRBV6-6 and J is TRBJ1-5, with TRBD1 matching over 9 bases. The CDR3 runs 15 residues. V shed 5 bases and J 4 bases; nucleotides not matched to a gene: 6. Germline V gene lookup returns CDR1 MNHNY and CDR2 SVGAGI (reference sequence). CDR3 coding DNA: TGTGCCAGCAGTAACAGGGGGCTTCGGAATCAGCCCCAGCATTTT. Protein: CASSNRGLRNQPQHF.

V usage is TRBV14 and J usage is TRBJ2-2; 10 bases are shared with TRBD1. From germline, CDR1 is SGHDN and CDR2 FVKESK. The CDR3 is made up of 15 amino acids. With V trimmed by 4 bases and J by 4 bases, 3 bases remained unmatched. The CDR3 region is CASSPRTGGTGELFF. In DNA form, the CDR3 reads TGTGCCAGCAGCCCGCGGACAGGGGGCACCGGGGAGCTGTTTTTT.

This chain links TRBV6-5 with TRBJ2-3; 10 positions agree with TRBD1. V shed 6 bases, J shed 5 bases, and the junction held 5 bases outside the gene matches. The CDR3 contains 14 residues. Germline values: CDR1 MNHEY, CDR2 SVGAGI. CDR3 sequence reads: CASREDRGVDTQYF. As DNA, the CDR3 is TGTGCCAGCAGGGAGGACAGGGGGGTAGATACGCAGTATTTT.

The chain is built from TRBV28 and TRBJ2-7; 8 bases fit TRBD1. Looked up from germline, CDR1 is MDHEN and CDR2 is SYDVKM. With 9 bases clipped from V and 1 base from J, the junction kept 11 bases outside the gene matches. The CDR3 is made up of 15 amino acids. The CDR3 DNA reads as TGTGCCAGTCGCCGTTCGACAGGGGATTCCTACGAGCAGTACTTC. This encodes CASRRSTGDSYEQYF.

This sequence joins TRBV25-1 and TRBJ1-1; D is ambiguous. Looked up from germline, CDR1 is MGHDK and CDR2 is SYGVNS. V was pared by 4 bases and J by 13 bases, with 13 bases between. The CDR3 length is 11 residues. The DNA of the CDR3 is TGTGCCAGCAGTGCCGGGTGGTTTCATTTCTTT. It is translated as CASSAGWFHFF.

The V and J genes are TRBV4-2 and TRBJ2-1; 12 nucleotides line up with TRBD2. CDR3 length equals 16 residues. V lost 2 bases, J lost 6 bases, and 5 bases stayed unmatched. The V gene's germline CDR1 is LGHNA and CDR2 YNFKEQ. The CDR3 DNA is TGTGCCAGCAGCCAAATCCCGGGACTAGCGGGCAATGAGCAGTTCTTC. It yields the protein CASSQIPGLAGNEQFF.

The chain uses TRBV5-6 and TRBJ2-1; maybe TRBD2 (5 bases). Between the trimmed V and J ends, which lost 0 bases and 5 bases, there was a span of 12 bases. CDR1 is SGHDT, CDR2 YYEEEE, per germline. The CDR3 consists of 15 residues. As DNA, the CDR3 is TGTGCCAGCAGCTTGGGGGAGACTACTGACAATGAGCAGTTCTTC. It encodes CASSLGETTDNEQFF.